A single sample is the source of the 11 T cell receptor beta chains below, sequenced in a study of blood T cell repertoires in COVID-19. Assay: immunoSEQ multiplex PCR; the TCRdb copy retains only in-frame clones and omits some. The table shows around 64,000 clones, with around 80% occurring only once. Sequenced input: peripheral blood. Receptor source: a man between 60 and 70 years old with acute or convalescent COVID-19.

The V call is TRBV4-2, the J call TRBJ1-2; possibly TRBD1 for D (5 bases). V was shortened by 4 bases and J by 4 bases, with 16 bases between the two germline ends. From germline, CDR1 is LGHNA and CDR2 YNFKEQ. The CDR3 sequence is 15 residues long. For the CDR3, the DNA is TGTGCCAGCAGCCGACAGCCCACAGGTCCCTATGGCTACACCTTC. Its translation: CASSRQPTGPYGYTF.

The CDR3 DNA is TGTGCCAGCAGTTACAGGAGGCCAACTAATGAAAAACTGTTTTTT. This encodes CASSYRRPTNEKLFF. The gene calls are TRBV6-2 or TRBV6-3 and TRBJ1-4; D remains unclear. The CDR3 contains 15 residues. V gave up 2 bases and J gave up 0 bases, with 7 bases separating them. The germline V gene encodes CDR1 MNHEY and CDR2 SVGEGT.

The V call is TRBV6-5, the J call TRBJ1-2; no firm D call. The CDR3 sequence is 15 residues long. Germline V gene lookup returns CDR1 MNHEY and CDR2 SVGAGI. V was trimmed by 0 bases and J by 3 bases, leaving 11 bases between them. This CDR3 reads CASSYSRGWDYGYTF. The CDR3, as DNA: TGTGCCAGCAGTTACTCACGGGGATGGGACTATGGCTACACCTTC.

The chain combines TRBV5-4 with TRBJ2-2; no definite D call. Germline V lookup: CDR1 SGHNT, CDR2 YYREEE (reference sequence). The V gene lost 4 bases and the J gene lost 3 bases, with 10 bases spanning the gap. The CDR3 extends over 14 amino acids. The CDR3 region is CASSTGSDTGELFF. DNA of the CDR3: TGTGCCAGCAGCACCGGGTCCGACACCGGGGAGCTGTTTTTT.

The chain joins TRBV28 to TRBJ2-5, with D perhaps matching TRBD2 (5 bases). The CDR3 is made up of 14 amino acids. V was shortened by 6 bases and J by 4 bases, with 15 bases between the two germline ends. CDR1 MDHEN and CDR2 SYDVKM come from the germline V gene. CDR3 coding DNA: TGTGCCAGCAGCTCCGTGCTAGCAGTAGAGACCCAGTACTTC. Its translation: CASSSVLAVETQYF.

This rearrangement joins TRBV18 to TRBJ2-2; D is unclear. The ends were cut back, 0 bases at V and 1 base at J, with 12 bases in the middle. The CDR3 spans 17 residues. CDR1 is KGHSH, CDR2 LQKENI, per germline. The chain's CDR3 is CASSPPRWQENTGELFF. Here the CDR3 DNA reads TGTGCCAGCTCACCACCCCGGTGGCAGGAGAACACCGGGGAGCTGTTTTTT.

CDR3 sequence (DNA): TGTGCCAGCAGCTTAACAGGGTTCTACGAGCAGTACTTC. This encodes CASSLTGFYEQYF. J is TRBJ2-7 and V is TRBV6-2 or TRBV6-3, with TRBD1 as a possible D gene (6 bases). V lost 6 bases, J lost 3 bases, and 12 bases lay in between. The CDR3 covers 13 residues. The V gene's germline CDR1 is MNHEY and CDR2 SVGEGT.

This rearrangement joins TRBV4-3 to TRBJ1-5, with D unresolved. This CDR3 comprises 14 residues. Germline V gives CDR1 LGHNA, CDR2 YSLEER. V lost 6 bases and J lost 2, with 11 bases in between. Written as DNA, the CDR3 is TGCGCCAGCAGTGTCAGGTTCGGCAATCAGCCCCAGCATTTT. Residues: CASSVRFGNQPQHF.

This chain connects TRBV5-1 to TRBJ1-3; 7 nucleotides agree with TRBD1. Germline V gives CDR1 SGHRS, CDR2 YFSETQ. The CDR3 covers 14 residues. Trimming took 4 bases from V and 2 from J; bases not matched to a gene: 3. CDR3 nucleotide sequence: TGCGCCAGCAGCCAAGGGACAGCTGGAAACACCATATATTTT. It yields the protein CASSQGTAGNTIYF.

This clone showed up just a few times. J is TRBJ2-7 and V is TRBV19; 8 nucleotides line up with TRBD1. Germline V CDR1 and CDR2: LNHDA, SQIVND (reference sequence). Germline trimming cut 5 bases from V and 0 bases from J; bases unmatched to any gene: 3. The CDR3 extends over 14 amino acids. The CDR3 region has the DNA TGTGCCAGTAGTGACAGGGGAGGCTCCTACGAGCAGTACTTC. This gives the protein CASSDRGGSYEQYF.

The V gene is TRBV5-1, the J gene TRBJ2-1; 10 positions match TRBD2. After removal of 3 bases from V and 7 bases from J, the junction contained 7 bases not matched to a gene. This CDR3 is built from 15 residues. Germline V gene sequence: CDR1 SGHRS, CDR2 YFSETQ. CDR3 protein: CASSSGTSAKNEQFF. The CDR3 DNA reads as TGCGCCAGCAGCTCCGGGACTAGCGCAAAGAATGAGCAGTTCTTC.